The 24 T cell receptor beta chains below were found in one sample sequenced in a study of T cell clonotyping in hematopoietic cell transplantation. The table came from immunoSEQ multiplex PCR; TCRdb's copy has only in-frame clones and leaves some out. Altogether roughly 28,000 clones are present, more than 85% being singletons, with the ten largest covering approximately 2.1%. Time point specified: recipient sample about 28 days before transplant, after cytoreduction. The material sequenced was peripheral blood mononuclear cells, taken before stem cell transplant. The receptors shown here come from a middle-aged man with acute myeloid leukemia. Some clones in this sample may be carry-over from other donors' samples.

The chain links TRBV28 to TRBJ1-1; 7 bases are shared with TRBD1. With 6 bases clipped from V and 4 bases from J, the junction kept 8 bases outside the gene matches. The CDR3 spans 14 residues. The germline V gene encodes CDR1 MDHEN and CDR2 SYDVKM. CDR3 DNA sequence: TGTGCCAGCAGCCTGACAGGGCTGGGCACTGAAGCTTTCTTT. Translated: CASSLTGLGTEAFF.

This sequence joins TRBV6-6 and TRBJ1-1, with D tentatively TRBD1 (6 bases). V was pared by 8 bases and J by 2 bases, with 15 bases between. Germline V gene data show CDR1 as MNHNY and CDR2 as SVGAGI (reference sequence). The CDR3 is 14 amino acids. The CDR3 nucleotides read TGTGCCAGCGCGGGGGGGGCTCAAAACACTGAAGCTTTCTTT. This sequence encodes CASAGGAQNTEAFF.

This chain joins TRBV28 and TRBJ2-1; D call uncertain. CDR1 MDHEN and CDR2 SYDVKM come from the germline V gene. This CDR3 region has 17 residues. Trimming took 3 bases from V and 0 from J, leaving 15 bases between them. In DNA form, the CDR3 reads TGTGCCAGCAGTTTCCTGATGACGAAGAGCTCCTACAATGAGCAGTTCTTC. Residues: CASSFLMTKSSYNEQFF. The full variable domain, with the rest looked up from reference TRBV28 and TRBJ2-1, is DVKVTQSSRYLVKRTGEKVFLECVQDMDHENMFWYRQDPGLGLRLIYFSYDVKMKEKGDIPEGYSVSREKKERFSLILESASTNQTSMYLCASSFLMTKSSYNEQFFGPGTRLTVL.

This clone is a singleton in its sample. The chain has TRBV4-3 and TRBJ2-2; 7 positions match TRBD1. The CDR3 is 16 amino acids. V was clipped by 0 bases and J by 6 bases; unmatched bases: 7. Looked up from germline, CDR1 is LGHNA and CDR2 is YSLEER. CDR3 amino acids: CASSQDPGTVAGELFF. The CDR3 bases are TGCGCCAGCAGCCAAGACCCGGGGACAGTGGCCGGGGAGCTGTTTTTT.

This chain links TRBV7-2 with TRBJ2-7, with TRBD2 matching over 14 bases. Germline CDR1 SGHTA, CDR2 FQGNSA. The CDR3 extends over 16 amino acids. J gave up 6 bases and V 4 bases, and 8 bases lay outside the gene matches. CDR3 loop: CASSYSPGTSGSEQYF. CDR3 coding DNA: TGTGCCAGCAGCTATAGCCCCGGGACTAGCGGGAGCGAGCAGTACTTC.

The chain links TRBV4-1 to TRBJ1-4, with 7 bases matching TRBD1. The CDR3 loop spans 15 amino acids. Germline assignment: CDR1 MGHRA and CDR2 YSYEKL. The trim removed 7 bases at V and 4 bases at J, leaving 9 bases unmatched. CDR3 protein: CASTRVGGGNEKLFF. DNA for the CDR3: TGCGCCAGCACCCGGGTAGGGGGCGGTAATGAAAAACTGTTTTTT.

In this sample, this clone turned up once. This chain connects TRBV10-1 to TRBJ1-2; D uncertain. V lost 2 bases and J 2 bases, leaving 6 bases between the germline ends. Per germline, CDR1 WNHNN and CDR2 SYGVQD (reference sequence). The length of the CDR3 is 13 residues. The CDR3 DNA is TGCGCCAGCAGTGAGGACGCAAACTATGGCTACACCTTC. It translates to CASSEDANYGYTF.

The chain couples TRBV5-1 to TRBJ2-7; TRBD1 is a possible D gene (6 bases). V gave up 1 base and J gave up 5 bases, with 13 bases separating them. Germline assignment: CDR1 SGHRS and CDR2 YFSETQ. The length of the CDR3 is 14 residues. The CDR3 nucleotides read TGCGCCAGCAGCTTGCAACAGGGTCCCCACGAGCAGTACTTC. It is translated as CASSLQQGPHEQYF.

V gene TRBV18 combines with J gene TRBJ2-7; 7 nucleotides line up with TRBD2. V was pared by 5 bases and J by 7 bases, with 11 bases of the junction left unmatched. This CDR3 region has 14 residues. CDR1 KGHSH and CDR2 LQKENI come from the germline V gene. The CDR3 reads CASSAQTQAGEQYF. CDR3 sequence (DNA): TGTGCCAGCTCAGCACAGACTCAAGCGGGGGAGCAGTACTTC. The whole variable domain, filled in from reference TRBV18 and TRBJ2-7, reads NAGVMQNPRHLVRRRGQEARLRCSPMKGHSHVYWYRQLPEEGLKFMVYLQKENIIDESGMPKERFSAEFPKEGPSILRIQQVVRGDSAAYFCASSAQTQAGEQYFGPGTRLTVT.

J is TRBJ2-7 and V is TRBV7-6; TRBD2 aligns across 10 bases. The CDR3 consists of 16 residues. V lost 5 bases to trimming and J lost 3 bases; unmatched junction nucleotides: 10. The germline V gene encodes CDR1 SGHVS and CDR2 FNYEAQ. The CDR3 reads CASSITGTSANYEQYF. The CDR3 nucleotides read TGTGCCAGCAGCATTACCGGGACTAGCGCCAACTACGAGCAGTACTTC.

This chain uses TRBV6-1 with TRBJ2-2, with D possibly being TRBD2 (6 bases). This CDR3 has 13 amino acids. V was pared by 7 bases and J by 6 bases, with 12 bases between. Germline V gene data show CDR1 as MNHNS and CDR2 as SASEGT. CDR3 loop: CASTLTGAGELFF. CDR3 coding DNA: TGTGCCAGCACCCTAACGGGGGCCGGGGAGCTGTTTTTT.

CDR3 DNA sequence: TGTGCCAGCAGCGTAGGTGGGACCAAACGTTATACGCAGTATTTT. Its translation: CASSVGGTKRYTQYF. This chain joins TRBV9 and TRBJ2-3; TRBD1 or TRBD2 may be the D gene (5 bases each). V gave up 0 bases and J gave up 7 bases, with 15 bases separating them. Germline values: CDR1 SGDLS, CDR2 YYNGEE. The CDR3 spans 15 residues.

V is TRBV7-3 and J is TRBJ2-3; no firm D call. Germline V lookup: CDR1 SGHTA, CDR2 FQGTGA. The CDR3 contains 13 residues. The V end was cut by 2 bases, the J end by 5 bases, with 8 bases between. For the CDR3, the DNA is TGTGCCAGCAGCTTACGGCCGGTAGATACGCAGTATTTT. Translation: CASSLRPVDTQYF.

The chain combines TRBV6-1 with TRBJ1-6; D not certain. The ends were cut back, 8 bases at V and 5 bases at J, with 13 bases in the middle. CDR3 size: 14 residues. Germline V gene lookup returns CDR1 MNHNS and CDR2 SASEGT. This CDR3 reads CASRPLDHNSPLHF. The CDR3 DNA follows: TGTGCCAGCCGGCCGCTGGACCATAATTCACCCCTCCACTTT.

V and J are TRBV13 and TRBJ1-2; D is uncertain. The germline V and J ends were trimmed by 5 bases and 5 bases, with 18 bases remaining between them. Per the germline V gene, CDR1 is PRHDT and CDR2 is FYEKMQ (reference sequence). The CDR3 totals 15 residues. The CDR3 region is CASSATHTVGYGYTF. CDR3 nucleotides: TGTGCCAGCAGCGCGACCCACACCGTCGGGTATGGCTACACCTTC. Complete variable domain (other parts from reference TRBV13 and TRBJ1-2): AAGVIQSPRHLIKEKRETATLKCYPIPRHDTVYWYQQGPGQDPQFLISFYEKMQSDKGSIPDRFSAQQFSDYHSELNMSSLELGDSALYFCASSATHTVGYGYTFGSGTRLTVV.

The chain is built from TRBV4-3 and TRBJ2-7; perhaps TRBD1 as D (5 bases). The ends were cut back, 0 bases at V and 7 bases at J, with 10 bases in the middle. This CDR3 has 13 amino acids. Germline values: CDR1 LGHNA, CDR2 YSLEER. CDR3 sequence: CASSQDPGFEQYF. The CDR3, as DNA: TGCGCCAGCAGCCAAGATCCAGGGTTTGAGCAGTACTTC.

This chain joins TRBV19 and TRBJ2-1; TRBD1 matches at 11 bases. CDR1 and CDR2 (germline): LNHDA, SQIVND (reference sequence). The CDR3 is made up of 14 amino acids. Trimming cost V 6 bases and J 6 bases; bases outside gene matches: 4. CDR3 loop: CASSGQGATNEQFF. The CDR3 DNA follows: TGTGCCAGTAGCGGACAGGGGGCTACCAATGAGCAGTTCTTC.

This chain links TRBV7-2 with TRBJ1-2, with a possible D match to TRBD1 (6 bases). Trimming left V 8 bases short and J 4 bases short, with 14 bases between. Germline loops: CDR1 SGHTA, CDR2 FQGNSA. This CDR3 contains 13 residues. This CDR3 reads CASVFTGTYGYTF. The DNA for the CDR3 is TGTGCCAGCGTTTTCACAGGGACCTATGGCTACACCTTC.

V gene TRBV28 combines with J gene TRBJ2-7; D is tentatively TRBD1 or TRBD2 (8 bases each). Germline CDR1 is MDHEN and CDR2 is SYDVKM. This CDR3 spans 17 amino acids. The germline V and J ends were trimmed by 5 bases and 7 bases, with 27 bases remaining between them. For the CDR3, the DNA is TGTGCCAGCAGTACCCCGGGGCAGGGGGCGCGGGGGGATGAGCAGTACTTC. It yields the protein CASSTPGQGARGDEQYF.

The V and J genes are TRBV19 and TRBJ1-5; D unresolved. Trimming pared 5 bases from V and 2 bases from J, leaving 13 bases between. The CDR3 is made up of 15 amino acids. The V gene's germline CDR1 is LNHDA and CDR2 SQIVND (reference sequence). The CDR3: CASSDSSLGNQPQHF. The CDR3 DNA reads TGTGCCAGTAGTGACTCCTCCCTGGGCAATCAGCCCCAGCATTTT.

This chain joins TRBV11-3 and TRBJ2-1; D call uncertain. The germline V gene encodes CDR1 SGHNT and CDR2 YENEEA. CDR3 size: 14 residues. V shed 4 bases and J shed 7 bases, with 14 bases lying between them. CDR3 DNA sequence: TGTGCCAGCAGCTCAGGCACCTCTAGAAATGAGCAGTTCTTC. Amino acids: CASSSGTSRNEQFF.

The genes are TRBV5-1 and TRBJ2-3; D is uncertain. V was shortened by 0 bases and J by 4 bases, with 12 bases between the two germline ends. The CDR3 has 15 amino acids. Germline CDR1 and CDR2: SGHRS and YFSETQ. The DNA for the CDR3 is TGCGCCAGCAGCTTGGAGGCCCGGGTGGCAGATACGCAGTATTTT. It specifies CASSLEARVADTQYF.

V gene TRBV10-2 combines with J gene TRBJ2-7, with 8 bases that match TRBD1. Germline assignment: CDR1 WSHSY and CDR2 SAAADI. The CDR3 runs to 13 residues. Trimming took 7 bases from V and 5 from J; bases not matched to a gene: 7. In nucleotides, the CDR3 is TGCGCCAGCAAGGTCGGACAGGGACACGAGCAGTACTTC. It yields the protein CASKVGQGHEQYF.

In this sample, this clone turned up once. The chain employs TRBV30 and TRBJ1-5; 7 positions match TRBD1. Germline V CDR1 and CDR2: GTSNPN, SVGIG (reference sequence). V dropped 3 bases and J dropped 0; count of bases not matched to a gene: 8. The CDR3 covers 16 residues. CDR3 DNA: TGTGCCTGGAGCTCGGACAGGTCCTATAGCAATCAGCCCCAGCATTTT. Translating it yields CAWSSDRSYSNQPQHF.